This T cell receptor (beta chain) was captured in a study of CD8+ T cells in alopecia areata. Study results and limitations: Compared with normal scalp, lesional scalp had higher clonality and more expanded CD8+ clones. Expanded CD8+ clones among the top 100, and scalp clonality, were significantly decreased by tofacitinib. Having one nonresponder leaves uncertain how baseline CD8+ expansion relates to response.

Extracted RNA was reverse transcribed into cDNA, the sequencing template. Produced via immunoSEQ multiplex PCR; TCRdb's table is partial and in-frame only. The sample lists about 180,000 clones; approximately 52% were seen once. The ends were cut back, 4 bases at V and 0 bases at J, with 3 bases in the middle. The V gene's germline CDR1 is SGHNT and CDR2 YENEEA. The length of the CDR3 is 13 residues. As concerns this clone: The antigen is undetermined.

Treatment: oral pan-JAK inhibitor, 5-10 mg twice daily. Patients with alopecia areata provided lesional scalp punch biopsies as well as peripheral blood. The sequencing used CD4+ T cells sorted from blood, collected between weeks 55 and 65, from a patient treated with tofacitinib. This rearrangement joins TRBV11-3 to TRBJ2-2; D uncertain. This sequence was found in a human donor with alopecia areata. The CDR3 loop reads CASSWTNTGELFF. The CDR3 nucleotides are TGTGCCAGCAGCTGGACGAACACCGGGGAGCTGTTTTTT.